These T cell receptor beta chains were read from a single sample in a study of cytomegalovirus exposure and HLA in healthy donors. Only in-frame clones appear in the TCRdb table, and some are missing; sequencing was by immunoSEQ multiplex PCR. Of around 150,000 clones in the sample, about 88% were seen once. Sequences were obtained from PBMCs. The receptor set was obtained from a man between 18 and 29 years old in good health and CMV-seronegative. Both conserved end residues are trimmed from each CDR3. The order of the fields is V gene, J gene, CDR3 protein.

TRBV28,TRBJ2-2,ASSRQPNTGELF
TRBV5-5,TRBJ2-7,ASSLGLAGISYEQY
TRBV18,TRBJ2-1,ASSPPGSGGYNEQF
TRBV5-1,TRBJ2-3,ASSGIGTSTQY
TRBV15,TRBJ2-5,ATSKNPGGGETQY
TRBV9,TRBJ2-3,ASSVLGTEGDTQY
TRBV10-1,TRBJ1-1,ASSGTNNGGAF
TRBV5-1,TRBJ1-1,ASSLGQGEGDTEAF
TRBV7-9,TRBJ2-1,ASSPYDEQF
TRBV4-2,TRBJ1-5,ASSQGRDQPQH
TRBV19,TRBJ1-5,ASSIRQNNQPQH
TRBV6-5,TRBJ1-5,ASSSTEWINQPQH
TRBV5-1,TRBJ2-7,ASSFSGNEQY
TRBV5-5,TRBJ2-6,ASSLAGADVLT
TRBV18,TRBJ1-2,ASSRGTGSGDGYT